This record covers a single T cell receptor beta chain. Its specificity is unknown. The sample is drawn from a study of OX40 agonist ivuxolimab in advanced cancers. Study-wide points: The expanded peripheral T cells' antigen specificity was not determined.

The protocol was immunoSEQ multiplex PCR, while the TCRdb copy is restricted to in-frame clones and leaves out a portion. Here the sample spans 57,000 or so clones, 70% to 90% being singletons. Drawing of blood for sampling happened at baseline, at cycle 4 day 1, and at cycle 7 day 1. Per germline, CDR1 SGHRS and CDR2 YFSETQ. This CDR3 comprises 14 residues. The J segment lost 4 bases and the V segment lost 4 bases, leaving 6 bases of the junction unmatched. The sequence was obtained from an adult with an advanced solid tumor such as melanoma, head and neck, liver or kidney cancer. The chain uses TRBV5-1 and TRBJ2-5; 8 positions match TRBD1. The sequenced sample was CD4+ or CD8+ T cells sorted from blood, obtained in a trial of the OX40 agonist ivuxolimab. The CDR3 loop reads CASSPGQDGETQYF. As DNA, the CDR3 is TGCGCCAGCAGCCCGGGACAGGACGGAGAGACCCAGTACTTC.